This entry lists 16 T cell receptor beta chains sequenced from one sample in a study of blood T cell repertoires in COVID-19. Assay: immunoSEQ multiplex PCR; the TCRdb copy retains only in-frame clones and omits some. The repertoire holds over 250,000 clones, about 91% seen once, with under 3% in the top ten. Sequencing was performed on peripheral blood. These receptors came from a young adult with COVID-19, enrolled during active disease.

The gene calls are TRBV16 and TRBJ1-5; the D gene is possibly TRBD1 (5 bases). CDR1 is KGHSY, CDR2 FQNENV, per germline. The CDR3 is 14 amino acids. The V and J ends lost 4 bases and 5 bases respectively, with 12 bases between them. Here the CDR3 reads CASSPLAGYQPQHF. The DNA for the CDR3 is TGTGCCAGCAGCCCCCTTGCAGGGTATCAGCCCCAGCATTTT.

This clone came up a few times. This chain links TRBV12-3 or TRBV12-4 with TRBJ2-7, with D uncertain. The V and J ends lost 5 bases and 3 bases respectively, with 11 bases between them. The CDR3 runs 13 residues. The CDR3 protein is CASSPGSYYEQYF. CDR3 coding DNA: TGTGCCAGCAGTCCCGGGTCCTACTACGAGCAGTACTTC.

The chain is built from TRBV7-9 and TRBJ2-3, with D perhaps TRBD2 (6 bases). This CDR3 has 14 amino acids. Germline V lookup: CDR1 SEHNR, CDR2 FQNEAQ (reference sequence). V was pared by 5 bases and J by 5 bases, with 14 bases between. CDR3: CASSLRGGVDTQYF. CDR3 coding DNA: TGTGCCAGCAGCCTACGGGGCGGGGTAGATACGCAGTATTTT.

The chain combines TRBV27 with TRBJ2-3; 9 bases align to TRBD1. CDR1 MNHEY and CDR2 SMNVEV come from the germline V gene (reference sequence). CDR3 size: 14 residues. The V gene end was trimmed by 7 bases and the J gene end by 8 bases; junction bases not matched to a gene: 10. The chain's CDR3 is CASTPGQGRSTQYF. Written as DNA, the CDR3 is TGTGCCAGCACCCCGGGACAGGGCCGTTCTACGCAGTATTTT.

The genes are TRBV19 and TRBJ1-1; a weak D match, TRBD1 (5 bases). Trimming stripped 6 bases from V and 1 base from J, with 12 bases between. The germline CDR1 and CDR2 sequences are LNHDA and SQIVND (reference sequence). This CDR3 spans 14 amino acids. The CDR3 bases are TGTGCCAGTAGCGCCGGGACTGGGAACACTGAAGCTTTCTTT. The encoded protein is CASSAGTGNTEAFF.

V gene TRBV6-6 combines with J gene TRBJ1-1; D gene ambiguous. The CDR3 is made up of 14 amino acids. Germline V gene lookup returns CDR1 MNHNY and CDR2 SVGAGI (reference sequence). V was shortened by 3 bases and J by 3 bases, with 11 bases between the two germline ends. CDR3 protein: CASSYSWEDTEAFF. In DNA, the CDR3 is TGTGCCAGCAGTTATTCGTGGGAGGACACTGAAGCTTTCTTT.

This chain joins TRBV9 and TRBJ1-1; D unresolved. The CDR3 has 14 residues. The V and J ends lost 4 bases and 1 base respectively, with 11 bases between them. The germline gives CDR1 SGDLS, CDR2 YYNGEE. CDR3 nucleotide sequence: TGTGCCAGCAGCTCTAGTCGGCAGAACACTGAAGCTTTCTTT. Amino acids: CASSSSRQNTEAFF.

The J gene is TRBJ2-5, the V gene TRBV2; tentative D call: TRBD2 (6 bases). Germline V gives CDR1 SNHLY, CDR2 FYNNEI. The CDR3 length is 13 residues. Trimming took 9 bases from V and 5 from J, leaving 16 bases between them. The CDR3 DNA reads as TGTGCCAGTTGTGGAACTAGCTTGGAGACCCAGTACTTC. Translation gives CASCGTSLETQYF. The full variable domain, in which reference TRBV2 and TRBJ2-5 provide the parts outside the CDR3, is EPEVTQTPSHQVTQMGQEVILRCVPISNHLYFYWYRQILGQKVEFLVSFYNNEISEKSEIFDDQFSVERPDGSNFTLKIRSTKLEDSAMYFCASCGTSLETQYFGPGTRLLVL.

This chain connects TRBV5-1 to TRBJ2-3, with 10 nucleotides matching TRBD2. Germline CDR1 is SGHRS and CDR2 is YFSETQ. This CDR3 spans 17 amino acids. V lost 4 bases and J lost 4; bases outside the gene matches: 12. The CDR3 sequence: CASSLLSGTSAADTQYF. The DNA for the CDR3 is TGCGCCAGCAGCCTTCTCTCCGGGACTAGCGCCGCAGATACGCAGTATTTT.

This chain links TRBV29-1 with TRBJ2-7; 10 nucleotides agree with TRBD2. Germline trimming cut 5 bases from V and 6 bases from J; bases unmatched to any gene: 16. The CDR3 is 16 amino acids. Germline CDR1 and CDR2: SQVTM and ANQGSEA. CDR3 nucleotide sequence: TGCAGCGTTATCGACCCGACTAGCGGGTTAGGGTCCGAGCAGTACTTC. Residues: CSVIDPTSGLGSEQYF.

V usage is TRBV19 and J usage is TRBJ1-1, with D perhaps matching TRBD1 (6 bases). The CDR3 loop spans 15 amino acids. V lost 7 bases and J 4 bases, leaving 19 bases between the germline ends. Germline V gene lookup returns CDR1 LNHDA and CDR2 SQIVND (reference sequence). The CDR3 loop is CASTLPGQAVTEAFF. The CDR3 nucleotides are TGTGCCAGTACTCTACCGGGACAAGCGGTCACTGAAGCTTTCTTT.

This rearrangement joins TRBV27 to TRBJ1-5; D is undetermined. Germline lookup yields CDR1 MNHEY and CDR2 SMNVEV (reference sequence). There are 14 residues in the CDR3. V lost 0 bases and J 4 bases, leaving 7 bases between the germline ends. In nucleotides, the CDR3 is TGTGCCAGCAGTTTATCGGCGGGAAATCAGCCCCAGCATTTT. This codes for CASSLSAGNQPQHF.

The chain joins TRBV10-3 to TRBJ2-5; the D gene is possibly TRBD2 (5 bases). The CDR3 runs to 14 residues. The V and J ends lost 5 bases and 5 bases respectively, with 15 bases between them. CDR1 and CDR2 from the germline V gene are ENHRY and SYGVKD. CDR3 region: CAISHGVSLETQYF. The CDR3 bases are TGTGCCATCAGTCACGGGGTTTCGCTGGAGACCCAGTACTTC.

The chain has TRBV6-1 and TRBJ1-2; tentative D call: TRBD1 (6 bases). This CDR3 is 17 amino acids long. Germline assignment: CDR1 MNHNS and CDR2 SASEGT. V dropped 0 bases and J dropped 3 bases, with 17 bases sitting between them. CDR3 sequence: CASSEAPTGPWDYGYTF. The CDR3 DNA sequence: TGTGCCAGCAGTGAAGCGCCGACAGGCCCGTGGGACTATGGCTACACCTTC.

V and J are TRBV6-1 and TRBJ1-5; 8 bases map to TRBD1. The CDR3 has 18 amino acids. Trimming at V came to 6 bases and at J to 0 bases, leaving 13 bases not matched to a gene. Germline CDR1 MNHNS, CDR2 SASEGT. The CDR3 loop is CASREQGVGGYSNQPQHF. CDR3 in DNA: TGTGCCAGCAGGGAACAGGGGGTGGGGGGTTATAGCAATCAGCCCCAGCATTTT.

The V call is TRBV4-1, the J call TRBJ2-7; TRBD2 aligns across 12 bases. Germline V gives CDR1 MGHRA, CDR2 YSYEKL. V gave up 3 bases and J gave up 0 bases; unmatched junction bases: 6. The CDR3 has 17 residues. CDR3 bases: TGCGCCAGCAGCCAGGTAACTAGCGGGAGGAACTCCTACGAGCAGTACTTC. This gives the protein CASSQVTSGRNSYEQYF.